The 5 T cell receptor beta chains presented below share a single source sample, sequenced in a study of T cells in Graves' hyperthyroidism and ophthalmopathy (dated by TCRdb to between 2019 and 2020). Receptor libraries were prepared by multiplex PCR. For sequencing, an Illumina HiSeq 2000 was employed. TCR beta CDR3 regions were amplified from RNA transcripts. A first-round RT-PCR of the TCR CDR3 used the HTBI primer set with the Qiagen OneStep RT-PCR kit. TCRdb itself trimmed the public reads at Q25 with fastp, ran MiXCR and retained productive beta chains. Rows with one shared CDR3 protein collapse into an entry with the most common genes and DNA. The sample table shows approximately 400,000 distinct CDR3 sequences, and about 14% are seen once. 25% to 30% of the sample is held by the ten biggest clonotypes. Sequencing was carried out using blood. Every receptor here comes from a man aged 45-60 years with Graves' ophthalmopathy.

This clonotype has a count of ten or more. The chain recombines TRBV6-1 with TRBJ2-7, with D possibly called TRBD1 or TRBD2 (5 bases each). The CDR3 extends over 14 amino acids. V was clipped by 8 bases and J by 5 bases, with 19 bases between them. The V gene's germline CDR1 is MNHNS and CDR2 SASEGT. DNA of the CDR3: TGTGCCAGCCTCAGGGAGTGGCGAGTGGACGAGCAGTACTTC. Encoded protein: CASLREWRVDEQYF.

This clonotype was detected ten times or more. CDR3 region: CASSLVGRPYEQYF. CDR3 nucleotides: TGTGCCAGCAGCTTGGTAGGCAGGCCCTACGAGCAGTACTTC. This chain links TRBV5-8 with TRBJ2-7; D uncertain. The ends were cut back, 0 bases at V and 2 bases at J, with 9 bases in the middle. This CDR3 is built from 14 residues. The germline CDR1 and CDR2 sequences are SGHTS and YDEGEE.

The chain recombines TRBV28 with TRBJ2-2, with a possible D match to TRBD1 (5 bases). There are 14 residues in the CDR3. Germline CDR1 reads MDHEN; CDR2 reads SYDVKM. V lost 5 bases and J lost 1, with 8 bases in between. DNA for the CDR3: TGTGCCAGCAGTCACCAGGGGAACACCGGGGAGCTGTTTTTT. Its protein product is CASSHQGNTGELFF.

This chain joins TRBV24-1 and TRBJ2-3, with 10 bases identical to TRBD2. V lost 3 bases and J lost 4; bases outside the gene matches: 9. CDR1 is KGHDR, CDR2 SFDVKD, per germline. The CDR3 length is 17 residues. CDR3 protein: CATSDRTSGPFADTQYF. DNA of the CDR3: TGTGCCACCAGTGATCGGACTAGCGGACCGTTCGCAGATACGCAGTATTTT.

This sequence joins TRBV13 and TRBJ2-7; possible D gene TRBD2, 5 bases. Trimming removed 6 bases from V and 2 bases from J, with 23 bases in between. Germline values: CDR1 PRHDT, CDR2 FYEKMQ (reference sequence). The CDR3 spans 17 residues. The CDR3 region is CASRPTIESGSTYEQYF. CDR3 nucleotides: TGTGCCAGCAGACCGACTATAGAGAGCGGTTCAACCTACGAGCAGTACTTC.